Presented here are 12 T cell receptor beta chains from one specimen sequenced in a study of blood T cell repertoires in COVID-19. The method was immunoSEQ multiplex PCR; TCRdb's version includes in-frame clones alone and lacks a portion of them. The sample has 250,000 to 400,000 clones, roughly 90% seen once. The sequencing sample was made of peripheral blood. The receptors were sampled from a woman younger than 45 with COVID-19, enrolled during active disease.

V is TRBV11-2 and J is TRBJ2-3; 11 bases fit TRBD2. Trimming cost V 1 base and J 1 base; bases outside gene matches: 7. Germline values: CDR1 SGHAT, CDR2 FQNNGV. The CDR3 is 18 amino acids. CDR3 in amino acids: CASSLGVAGGPGTDTQYF. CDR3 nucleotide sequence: TGTGCCAGCAGCTTAGGGGTAGCGGGAGGGCCTGGCACAGATACGCAGTATTTT.

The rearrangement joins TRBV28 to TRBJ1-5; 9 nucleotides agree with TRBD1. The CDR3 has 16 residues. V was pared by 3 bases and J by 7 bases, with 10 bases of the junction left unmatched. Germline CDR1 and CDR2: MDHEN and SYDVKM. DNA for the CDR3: TGTGCCAGCAGTTTCCCGGGACAGGGCAAGGGACAGCCCCAGCATTTT. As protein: CASSFPGQGKGQPQHF.

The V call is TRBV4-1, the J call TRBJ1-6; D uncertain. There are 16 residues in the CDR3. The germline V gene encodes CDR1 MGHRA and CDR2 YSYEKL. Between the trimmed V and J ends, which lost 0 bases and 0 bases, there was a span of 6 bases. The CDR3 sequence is CASSQDPSSYNSPLHF. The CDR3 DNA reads TGCGCCAGCAGCCAAGATCCGAGCTCCTATAATTCACCCCTCCACTTT.

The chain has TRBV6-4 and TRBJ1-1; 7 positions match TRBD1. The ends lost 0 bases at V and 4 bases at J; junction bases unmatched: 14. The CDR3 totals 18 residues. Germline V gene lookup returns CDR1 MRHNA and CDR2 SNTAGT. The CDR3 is CASSDSGRVFSGGTEAFF. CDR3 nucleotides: TGTGCCAGCAGTGACTCAGGTAGAGTGTTTTCAGGGGGCACTGAAGCTTTCTTT.

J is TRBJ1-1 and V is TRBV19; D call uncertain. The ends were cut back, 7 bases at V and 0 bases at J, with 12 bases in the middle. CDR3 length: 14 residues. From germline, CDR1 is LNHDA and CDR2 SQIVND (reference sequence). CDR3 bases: TGTGCCAGTACCCTCTACGGTTTGAACACTGAAGCTTTCTTT. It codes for CASTLYGLNTEAFF.

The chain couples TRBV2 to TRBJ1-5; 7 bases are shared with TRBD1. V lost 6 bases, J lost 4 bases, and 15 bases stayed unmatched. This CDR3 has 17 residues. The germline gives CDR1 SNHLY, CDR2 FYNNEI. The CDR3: CASREGGGGARNQPQHF. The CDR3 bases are TGTGCCAGCAGGGAGGGTGGAGGGGGCGCGCGGAATCAGCCCCAGCATTTT.

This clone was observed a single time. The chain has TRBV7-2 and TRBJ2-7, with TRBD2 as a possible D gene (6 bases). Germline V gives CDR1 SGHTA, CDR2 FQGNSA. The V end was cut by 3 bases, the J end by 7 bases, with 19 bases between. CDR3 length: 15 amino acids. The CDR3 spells CASSFSAGPGYEQYF. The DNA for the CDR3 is TGTGCCAGCAGCTTTTCGGCGGGACCTGGTTATGAGCAGTACTTC.

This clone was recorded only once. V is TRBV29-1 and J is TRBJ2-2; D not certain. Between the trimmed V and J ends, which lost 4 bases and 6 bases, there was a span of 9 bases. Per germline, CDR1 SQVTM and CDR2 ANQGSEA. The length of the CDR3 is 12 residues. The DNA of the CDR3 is TGCAGCGTTGGGTCTGAGGCCGGGGAGCTGTTTTTT. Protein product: CSVGSEAGELFF.

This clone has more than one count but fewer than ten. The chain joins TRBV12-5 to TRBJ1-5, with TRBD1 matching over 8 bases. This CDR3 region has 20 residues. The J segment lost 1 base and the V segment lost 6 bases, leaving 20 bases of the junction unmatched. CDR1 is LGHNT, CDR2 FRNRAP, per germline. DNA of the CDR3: TGTGCTAGTGGCCGAAGCTCCGGGACAGGAGCGGCGTGGAGCAATCAGCCCCAGCATTTT. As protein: CASGRSSGTGAAWSNQPQHF. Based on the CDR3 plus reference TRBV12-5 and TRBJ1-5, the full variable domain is DARVTQTPRHKVTEMGQEVTMRCQPILGHNTVFWYRQTMMQGLELLAYFRNRAPLDDSGMPKDRFSAEMPDATLATLKIQPSEPRDSAVYFCASGRSSGTGAAWSNQPQHFGDGTRLSIL.

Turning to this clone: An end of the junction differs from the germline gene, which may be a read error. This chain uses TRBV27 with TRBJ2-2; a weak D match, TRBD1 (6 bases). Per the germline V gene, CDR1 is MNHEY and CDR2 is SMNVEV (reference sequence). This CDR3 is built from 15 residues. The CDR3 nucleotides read TGTGCCAGCAGTCTATCGTACAGGGTGGCCGGGGAGCTGTTTTTT. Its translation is CASSLSYRVAGELFF.

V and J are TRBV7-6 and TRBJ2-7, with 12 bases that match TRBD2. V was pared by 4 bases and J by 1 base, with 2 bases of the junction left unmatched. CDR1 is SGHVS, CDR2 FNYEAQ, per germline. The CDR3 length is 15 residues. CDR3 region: CASSSGLAGSYEQYF. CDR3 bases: TGTGCCAGCAGCTCCGGACTAGCGGGGTCCTACGAGCAGTACTTC.

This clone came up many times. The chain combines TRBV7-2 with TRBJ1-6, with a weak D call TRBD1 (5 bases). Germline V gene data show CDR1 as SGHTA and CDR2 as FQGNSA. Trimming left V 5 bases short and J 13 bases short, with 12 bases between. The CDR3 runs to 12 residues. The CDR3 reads CASSGRVSPLHF. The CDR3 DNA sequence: TGTGCCAGCAGCGGCAGGGTGAGCCCCCTCCACTTT.